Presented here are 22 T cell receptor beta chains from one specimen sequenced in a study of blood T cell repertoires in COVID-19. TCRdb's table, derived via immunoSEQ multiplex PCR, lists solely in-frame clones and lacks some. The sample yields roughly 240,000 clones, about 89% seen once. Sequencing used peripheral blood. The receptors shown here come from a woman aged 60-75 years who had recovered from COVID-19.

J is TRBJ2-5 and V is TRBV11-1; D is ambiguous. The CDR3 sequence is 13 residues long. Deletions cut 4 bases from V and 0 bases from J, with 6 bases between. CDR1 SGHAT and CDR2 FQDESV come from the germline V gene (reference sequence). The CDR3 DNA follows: TGTGCCAGCAGCTACGCTAACCAAGAGACCCAGTACTTC. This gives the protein CASSYANQETQYF.

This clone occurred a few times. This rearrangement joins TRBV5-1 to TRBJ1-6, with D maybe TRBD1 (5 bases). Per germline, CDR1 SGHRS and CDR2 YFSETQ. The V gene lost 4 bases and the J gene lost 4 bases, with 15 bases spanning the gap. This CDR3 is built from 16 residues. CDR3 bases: TGCGCCAGCAGCCTGGGGGGGGAATATTATAATTCACCCCTCCACTTT. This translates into CASSLGGEYYNSPLHF.

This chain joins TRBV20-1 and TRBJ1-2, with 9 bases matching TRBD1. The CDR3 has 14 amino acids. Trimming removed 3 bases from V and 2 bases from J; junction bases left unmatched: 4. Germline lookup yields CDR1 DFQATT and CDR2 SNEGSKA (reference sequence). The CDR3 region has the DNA TGCAGTGCTAGTGAGACAGGGGGGAACTATGGCTACACCTTC. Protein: CSASETGGNYGYTF.

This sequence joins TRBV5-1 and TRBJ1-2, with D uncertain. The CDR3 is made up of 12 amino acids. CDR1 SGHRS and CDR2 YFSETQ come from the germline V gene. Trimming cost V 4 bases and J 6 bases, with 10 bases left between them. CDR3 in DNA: TGCGCCAGCAGCCCCGGGGAGGATGGCTACACCTTC. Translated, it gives CASSPGEDGYTF.

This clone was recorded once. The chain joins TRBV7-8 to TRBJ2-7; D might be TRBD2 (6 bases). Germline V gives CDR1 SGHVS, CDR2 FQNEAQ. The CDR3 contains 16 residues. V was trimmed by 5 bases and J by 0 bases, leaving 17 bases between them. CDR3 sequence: CASSRSPGRSSYEQYF. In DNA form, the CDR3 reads TGTGCCAGCAGCCGCAGTCCTGGGAGGAGCTCCTACGAGCAGTACTTC.

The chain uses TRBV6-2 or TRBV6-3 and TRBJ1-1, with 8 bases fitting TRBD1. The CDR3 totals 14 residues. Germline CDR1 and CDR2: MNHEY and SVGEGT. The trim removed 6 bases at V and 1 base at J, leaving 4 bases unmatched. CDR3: CASSLGQGNTEAFF. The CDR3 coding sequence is TGTGCCAGCAGCCTCGGACAGGGGAACACTGAAGCTTTCTTT.

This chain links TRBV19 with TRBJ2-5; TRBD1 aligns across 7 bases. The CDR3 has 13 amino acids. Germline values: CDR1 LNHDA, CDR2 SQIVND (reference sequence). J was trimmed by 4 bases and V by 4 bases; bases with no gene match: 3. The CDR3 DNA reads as TGTGCCAGTAGTACAGGGGGAACAGAGACCCAGTACTTC. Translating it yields CASSTGGTETQYF. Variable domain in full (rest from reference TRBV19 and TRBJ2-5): DGGITQSPKYLFRKEGQNVTLSCEQNLNHDAMYWYRQDPGQGLRLIYYSQIVNDFQKGDIAEGYSVSREKKESFPLTVTSAQKNPTAFYLCASSTGGTETQYFGPGTRLLVL.

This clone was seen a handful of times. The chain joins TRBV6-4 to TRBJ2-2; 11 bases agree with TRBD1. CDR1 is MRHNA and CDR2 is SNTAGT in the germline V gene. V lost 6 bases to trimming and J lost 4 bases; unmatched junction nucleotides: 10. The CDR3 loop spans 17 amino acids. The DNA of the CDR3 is TGTGCCAGCAGCTCTACCTTCGGGACAGGGGGCACCGGGGAGCTGTTTTTT. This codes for CASSSTFGTGGTGELFF.

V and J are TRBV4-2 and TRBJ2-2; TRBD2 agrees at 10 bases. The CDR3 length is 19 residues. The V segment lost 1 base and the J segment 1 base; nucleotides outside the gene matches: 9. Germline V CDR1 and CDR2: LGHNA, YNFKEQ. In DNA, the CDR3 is TGTGCCAGCAGCCAAGTCGGTTTAGCGGGGGGAGTGAACACCGGGGAGCTGTTTTTT. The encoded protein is CASSQVGLAGGVNTGELFF.

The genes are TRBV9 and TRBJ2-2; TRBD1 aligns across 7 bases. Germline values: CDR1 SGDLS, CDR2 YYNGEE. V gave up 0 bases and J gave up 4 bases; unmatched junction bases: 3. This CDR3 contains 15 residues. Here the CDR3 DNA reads TGTGCCAGCAGCGTAGTTGCAGGGGGCACCGGGGAGCTGTTTTTT. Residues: CASSVVAGGTGELFF.

The CDR3 nucleotides read TGTGCCAGCAGCTTAAAAGGGGAGGGTCCCGGGGAGCTGTTTTTT. Amino acids: CASSLKGEGPGELFF. The genes are TRBV11-2 and TRBJ2-2; 7 bases are a match to TRBD2. Germline CDR1 reads SGHAT; CDR2 reads FQNNGV. J was trimmed by 6 bases and V by 2 bases; bases with no gene match: 6. The CDR3 length is 15 residues.

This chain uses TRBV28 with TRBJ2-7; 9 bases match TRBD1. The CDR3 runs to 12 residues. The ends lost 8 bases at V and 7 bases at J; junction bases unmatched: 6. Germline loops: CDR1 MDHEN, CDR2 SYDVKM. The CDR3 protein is CASGGTGREQYF. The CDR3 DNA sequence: TGTGCCAGCGGGGGGACAGGGAGGGAGCAGTACTTC.

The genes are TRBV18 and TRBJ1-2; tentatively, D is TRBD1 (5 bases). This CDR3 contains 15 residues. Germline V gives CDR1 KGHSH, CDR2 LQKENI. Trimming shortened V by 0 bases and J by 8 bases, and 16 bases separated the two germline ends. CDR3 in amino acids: CASSPPVGQWRGYTF. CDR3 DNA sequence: TGTGCCAGCTCACCACCGGTGGGGCAATGGAGAGGCTACACCTTC.

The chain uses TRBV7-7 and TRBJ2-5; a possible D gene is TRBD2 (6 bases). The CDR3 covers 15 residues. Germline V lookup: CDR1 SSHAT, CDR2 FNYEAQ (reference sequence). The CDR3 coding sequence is TGTGCTAGCGCTTTATTAGGACTACCCAGTGAGACCCAGTACTTC. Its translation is CASALLGLPSETQYF.

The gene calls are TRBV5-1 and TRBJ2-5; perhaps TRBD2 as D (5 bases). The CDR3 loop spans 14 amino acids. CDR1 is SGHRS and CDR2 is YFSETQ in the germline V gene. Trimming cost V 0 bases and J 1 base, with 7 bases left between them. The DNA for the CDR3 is TGCGCCAGCAGCTTGGGCGGGCGCCAAGAGACCCAGTACTTC. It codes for CASSLGGRQETQYF.

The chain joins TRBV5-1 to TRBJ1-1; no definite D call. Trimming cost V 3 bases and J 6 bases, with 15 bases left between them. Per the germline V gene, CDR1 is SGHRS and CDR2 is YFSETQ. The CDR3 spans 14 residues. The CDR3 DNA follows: TGCGCCAGCAGCTCACAGAATAACTTTCCTGAAGCTTTCTTT. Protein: CASSSQNNFPEAFF.

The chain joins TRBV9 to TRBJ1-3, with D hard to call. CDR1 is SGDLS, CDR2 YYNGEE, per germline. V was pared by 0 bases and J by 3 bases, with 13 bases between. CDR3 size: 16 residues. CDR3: CASSVATGVVGNTIYF. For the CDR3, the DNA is TGTGCCAGCAGCGTAGCGACCGGGGTTGTTGGAAACACCATATATTTT.

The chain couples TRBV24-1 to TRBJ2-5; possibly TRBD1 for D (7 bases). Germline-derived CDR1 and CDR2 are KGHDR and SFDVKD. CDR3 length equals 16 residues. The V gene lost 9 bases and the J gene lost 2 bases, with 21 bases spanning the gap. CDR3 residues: CATARGGRGVQETQYF. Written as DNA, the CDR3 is TGTGCCACCGCTAGGGGAGGCAGGGGGGTACAAGAGACCCAGTACTTC.

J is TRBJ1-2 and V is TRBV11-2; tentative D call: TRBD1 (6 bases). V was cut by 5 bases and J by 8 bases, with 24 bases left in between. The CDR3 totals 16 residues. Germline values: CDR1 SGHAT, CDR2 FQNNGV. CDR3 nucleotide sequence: TGTGCCAGCAGCGCTAGAACCACAGGGATCCAGAGAGGCTACACCTTC. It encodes CASSARTTGIQRGYTF.

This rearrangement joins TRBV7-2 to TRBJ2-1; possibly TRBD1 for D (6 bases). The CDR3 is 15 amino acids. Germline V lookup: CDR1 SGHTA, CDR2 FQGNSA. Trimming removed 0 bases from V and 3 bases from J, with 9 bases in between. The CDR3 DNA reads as TGTGCCAGCAGCTTAGCGGGGGCAATCTACAATGAGCAGTTCTTC. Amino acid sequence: CASSLAGAIYNEQFF.

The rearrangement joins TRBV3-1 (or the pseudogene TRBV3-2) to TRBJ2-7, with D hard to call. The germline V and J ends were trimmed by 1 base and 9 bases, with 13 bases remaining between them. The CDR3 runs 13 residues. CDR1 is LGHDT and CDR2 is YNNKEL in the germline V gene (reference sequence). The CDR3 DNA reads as TGTGCCAGCAGCCAAGCCCACAACACGCCGCAGTACTTC. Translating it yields CASSQAHNTPQYF.

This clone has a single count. The CDR3 sequence: CASSYMGQGVYEQYF. The CDR3 DNA sequence: TGTGCCAGCAGTTACATGGGACAGGGGGTCTACGAGCAGTACTTC. The J gene is TRBJ2-7, the V gene TRBV6-5; 11 bases fit TRBD1. This CDR3 is 15 amino acids long. V was clipped by 2 bases and J by 3 bases; unmatched bases: 3. The V gene's germline CDR1 is MNHEY and CDR2 SVGAGI.